One sample yielded the 10 T cell receptor beta chains listed below, sequenced in a study of cytomegalovirus exposure and HLA in healthy donors. PCR was performed using 60 Vbeta and 13 Jbeta primers. Produced via immunoSEQ multiplex PCR; TCRdb's table is partial and in-frame only. The sample includes about 140,000 clones, approximately 71% seen only once; the top ten take about 11%. What was sequenced was PBMCs. All receptors come from a man in his late teens or twenties in good health and CMV-seropositive.

This clone showed up just a few times. This rearrangement joins TRBV15 to TRBJ1-5, with a possible D match to TRBD1 (5 bases). The V end was cut by 5 bases, the J end by 7 bases, with 9 bases between. This CDR3 region has 12 residues. Germline V gene sequence: CDR1 LNHNV, CDR2 YYDKDF (reference sequence). As DNA, the CDR3 is TGTGCCACCAGCCCCCAGGGCCAGCCCCAGCATTTT. Translated, it gives CATSPQGQPQHF.

The genes are TRBV27 and TRBJ2-1; 11 bases align to TRBD2. Trimming cost V 4 bases and J 7 bases; bases outside gene matches: 9. The CDR3 has 16 residues. Germline lookup yields CDR1 MNHEY and CDR2 SMNVEV (reference sequence). CDR3 nucleotides: TGTGCCAGCAGTTACCCCAGGGCTAGCGGGGGGAATGAGCAGTTCTTC. This translates into CASSYPRASGGNEQFF.

The rearrangement joins TRBV2 to TRBJ2-5, with D uncertain. Germline-derived CDR1 and CDR2 are SNHLY and FYNNEI. The CDR3 consists of 13 residues. Trimming removed 1 base from V and 2 bases from J, with 5 bases in between. Here the CDR3 reads CASSEGVQETQYF. In DNA form, the CDR3 reads TGTGCCAGCAGTGAAGGCGTACAAGAGACCCAGTACTTC.

V and J are TRBV19 and TRBJ1-1; TRBD1 might be the D (5 bases). Trimming removed 0 bases from V and 4 bases from J, with 12 bases in between. This CDR3 comprises 15 residues. The germline gives CDR1 LNHDA, CDR2 SQIVND (reference sequence). CDR3 sequence: CASSIDHQGLTEAFF. Here the CDR3 DNA reads TGTGCCAGTAGTATAGATCATCAGGGACTCACTGAAGCTTTCTTT.

This sequence joins TRBV15 and TRBJ2-2; D call uncertain. Trimming took 6 bases from V and 1 from J, leaving 9 bases between them. Germline CDR1 reads LNHNV; CDR2 reads YYDKDF (reference sequence). This CDR3 comprises 14 residues. CDR3 protein: CATRPPGNTGELFF. Here the CDR3 DNA reads TGTGCCACCAGGCCTCCAGGGAACACCGGGGAGCTGTTTTTT.

The rearrangement uses TRBV14 and TRBJ1-4; D is undetermined. Germline values: CDR1 SGHDN, CDR2 FVKESK. V lost 4 bases and J lost 5, with 11 bases in between. CDR3 length equals 14 residues. This CDR3 reads CASSLRPPNEKLFF. The CDR3 coding sequence is TGTGCCAGCAGCCTCCGTCCCCCCAATGAAAAACTGTTTTTT.

The gene calls are TRBV2 and TRBJ1-5, with 7 bases identical to TRBD1. Germline V gives CDR1 SNHLY, CDR2 FYNNEI. The J segment lost 9 bases and the V segment lost 8 bases, leaving 7 bases of the junction unmatched. The CDR3 has 12 amino acids. CDR3 nucleotide sequence: TGTGCCAGCTCGGTACAGGGGACGCCCCAGCATTTT. It is translated as CASSVQGTPQHF.

The V and J genes are TRBV29-1 and TRBJ2-5; a possible D gene is TRBD2 (5 bases). Trimming shortened V by 5 bases and J by 3 bases, and 10 bases separated the two germline ends. From germline, CDR1 is SQVTM and CDR2 ANQGSEA. CDR3 length: 12 amino acids. For the CDR3, the DNA is TGCAGCGTTCGGCGGGCGGAAGAGACCCAGTACTTC. As protein: CSVRRAEETQYF.

This chain connects TRBV6-1 to TRBJ2-3; 7 nucleotides line up with TRBD2. Germline V gene lookup returns CDR1 MNHNS and CDR2 SASEGT. There are 14 residues in the CDR3. V was pared by 7 bases and J by 1 base, with 5 bases of the junction left unmatched. This CDR3 reads CASTERGRTDTQYF. CDR3 DNA: TGTGCCAGCACTGAGCGGGGACGCACAGATACGCAGTATTTT.

The rearrangement joins TRBV18 to TRBJ1-2, with 7 bases that match TRBD1. The CDR3 spans 14 residues. The junction had 10 bases not matched to a gene; V was cut back by 4 bases and J by 8 bases. Germline CDR1 is KGHSH and CDR2 is LQKENI. CDR3 sequence reads: CASSLPDRDSGYTF. The CDR3 DNA reads TGTGCCAGCTCACTCCCTGACAGGGACTCGGGCTACACCTTC.